These 19 T cell receptor beta chains came from one sample sequenced in a study of T cell clonotyping in hematopoietic cell transplantation. Generated by immunoSEQ multiplex PCR, the TCRdb table keeps only in-frame clones and is missing some. Among 14,000 or so clones listed, 62% were seen once. Sequenced sample: PBMCs. The receptors originated from a human donor who either received an allogeneic hematopoietic cell transplant for a myeloid malignancy or was a related donor (not recorded which). Some clones in this sample may be carry-over from other donors' samples.

The rearrangement joins TRBV5-6 to TRBJ2-7, with 7 bases lining up with TRBD1. V shed 6 bases and J 3 bases; nucleotides not matched to a gene: 9. Looked up from germline, CDR1 is SGHDT and CDR2 is YYEEEE. CDR3 length: 14 residues. The CDR3 region is CASTLGQINYEQYF. The CDR3 DNA sequence: TGTGCCAGCACCCTGGGACAGATTAACTACGAGCAGTACTTC. The variable domain in full, with the rest retrieved from reference TRBV5-6 and TRBJ2-7, is DAGVTQSPTHLIKTRGQQVTLRCSPKSGHDTVSWYQQALGQGPQFIFQYYEEEERQRGNFPDRFSGHQFPNYSSELNVNALLLGDSALYLCASTLGQINYEQYFGPGTRLTVT.

About this clone itself: The junction departs from germline at one end; a sequencing error may be responsible. Other DNA sequences of this sample code for an identical CDR3. The chain carries TRBV5-1 and TRBJ1-1; D unclear. Per the germline V gene, CDR1 is SGHRS and CDR2 is YFSETQ. The length of the CDR3 is 13 residues. CDR3 region: CASSLSWNTEAFF. The CDR3 DNA sequence: TGCGCCAGCAGTTTATCCTGGAACACCGAAGCTTTCTTT.

The V and J genes are TRBV2 and TRBJ1-4, with a weak D call TRBD1 (5 bases). The V and J ends lost 4 bases and 0 bases respectively, with 12 bases between them. In germline, CDR1 is SNHLY, CDR2 FYNNEI. The CDR3 is made up of 16 amino acids. This CDR3 is CASSGQGLTTNEKLFF. Written as DNA, the CDR3 is TGTGCCAGCAGTGGGCAGGGTTTAACAACTAATGAAAAACTGTTTTTT.

This clone was recorded only once. This rearrangement joins TRBV1 to TRBJ2-3; the DNA was not used to check the table's D call, TRBD2. TRBV1 is an annotated pseudogene. The length of the CDR3 is 17 residues. CDR3 residues: CTSSRPPSGEVVDTQYF. DNA of the CDR3: TGCACCAGCAGCCGCCCCCCTAGCGGGGAAGTCGTGGATACGCAGTATTTT.

This clone was recorded only once. The chain links TRBV27 to TRBJ2-5; D not certain. The CDR3 spans 17 residues. CDR1 MNHEY and CDR2 SMNVEV come from the germline V gene (reference sequence). The ends were cut back, 5 bases at V and 0 bases at J, with 19 bases in the middle. As DNA, the CDR3 is TGTGCCAGCAGTCCCATTTTTGGCAGTCGCAACCAAGAGACCCAGTACTTC. Protein: CASSPIFGSRNQETQYF.

The chain combines TRBV30 with TRBJ2-1, with D maybe TRBD1 (6 bases). The CDR3 is made up of 17 amino acids. Germline V gene data show CDR1 as GTSNPN and CDR2 as SVGIG (reference sequence). V was pared by 7 bases and J by 4 bases, with 26 bases between. The CDR3 spells CASTRQAHQARYNEQFF. CDR3 bases: TGTGCCTCAACAAGACAGGCTCACCAAGCCCGTTACAATGAGCAGTTCTTC.

The rearrangement links TRBV28 to TRBJ2-7; D call uncertain. V lost 5 bases and J lost 3, with 11 bases in between. The CDR3 runs 13 residues. Germline assignment: CDR1 MDHEN and CDR2 SYDVKM. The CDR3 reads CASSLGPIYEQYF. In DNA form, the CDR3 reads TGTGCCAGCAGTCTCGGGCCGATCTACGAGCAGTACTTC.

The chain combines TRBV29-1 with TRBJ2-1, with 12 nucleotides matching TRBD2. The J segment lost 15 bases and the V segment lost 6 bases, leaving 12 bases of the junction unmatched. The CDR3 is made up of 13 amino acids. Germline lookup yields CDR1 SQVTM and CDR2 ANQGSEA. The CDR3 loop reads CSVELAGGAIGFF. The CDR3 nucleotides are TGCAGCGTGGAACTAGCGGGAGGCGCGATCGGGTTCTTC.

The DNA for the CDR3 is TGTGCCAGCAGGACTAGCGGGGGGGAGTTAAGGCTTAATGAGCAGTTCTTC. This encodes CASRTSGGELRLNEQFF. The chain uses TRBV2 and TRBJ2-1; TRBD2 matches 14 bases. The CDR3 length is 17 residues. Trimming at V came to 6 bases and at J to 7 bases, leaving 11 bases not matched to a gene. Germline V gene data show CDR1 as SNHLY and CDR2 as FYNNEI.

The chain links TRBV5-6 to TRBJ1-4; 7 bases line up with TRBD1. From germline, CDR1 is SGHDT and CDR2 YYEEEE. The CDR3 covers 15 residues. V shed 1 base and J 4 bases; nucleotides not matched to a gene: 4. The CDR3 DNA reads as TGTGCCAGCAGCTTGACGACAGGGAATAATGAAAAACTGTTTTTT. This encodes CASSLTTGNNEKLFF.

This CDR3 reads CSAGRFSEAFF. The CDR3 DNA reads TGCAGTGCTGGTCGATTCTCTGAAGCTTTCTTT. The chain couples TRBV20-1 to TRBJ1-1, with D unresolved. Germline loops: CDR1 DFQATT, CDR2 SNEGSKA (reference sequence). This CDR3 spans 11 amino acids. V was pared by 5 bases and J by 6 bases, with 10 bases between.

The V gene is TRBV5-1, the J gene TRBJ2-1, with a weak D call TRBD2 (5 bases). This CDR3 has 15 amino acids. V was clipped by 1 base and J by 9 bases, with 17 bases between them. Germline CDR1 reads SGHRS; CDR2 reads YFSETQ. As DNA, the CDR3 is TGCGCCAGCAGCTTGTTCCGGGCCCCAGGAGGTGAGCAGTTCTTC. This gives the protein CASSLFRAPGGEQFF. Using reference TRBV5-1 and TRBJ2-1 for the parts outside the CDR3, the full variable domain is KAGVTQTPRYLIKTRGQQVTLSCSPISGHRSVSWYQQTPGQGLQFLFEYFSETQRNKGNFPGRFSGRQFSNSRSEMNVSTLELGDSALYLCASSLFRAPGGEQFFGPGTRLTVL.

The chain links TRBV7-8 to TRBJ2-7; 12 bases fit TRBD2. This CDR3 has 16 residues. CDR1 SGHVS and CDR2 FQNEAQ come from the germline V gene. V was pared by 5 bases and J by 2 bases, with 7 bases of the junction left unmatched. The CDR3 loop reads CASSPSGRASTYEQYF. DNA of the CDR3: TGTGCCAGCAGCCCTAGCGGGAGGGCCTCCACCTACGAGCAGTACTTC.

The J gene is TRBJ1-1, the V gene TRBV28, with a tentative D call TRBD1 (5 bases). Trimming pared 6 bases from V and 0 bases from J, leaving 11 bases between. CDR3 length equals 14 residues. Germline CDR1 is MDHEN and CDR2 is SYDVKM. The CDR3 sequence is CASRPGFMNTEAFF. Here the CDR3 DNA reads TGTGCCAGCAGACCAGGGTTCATGAACACTGAAGCTTTCTTT. The whole variable domain, remainder taken from reference TRBV28 and TRBJ1-1, is DVKVTQSSRYLVKRTGEKVFLECVQDMDHENMFWYRQDPGLGLRLIYFSYDVKMKEKGDIPEGYSVSREKKERFSLILESASTNQTSMYLCASRPGFMNTEAFFGQGTRLTVV.

The V and J genes are TRBV7-6 and TRBJ2-7, with TRBD1 identical over 7 bases. V was clipped by 5 bases and J by 2 bases; unmatched bases: 3. CDR3 length: 13 amino acids. Germline loops: CDR1 SGHVS, CDR2 FNYEAQ. This CDR3 is CASSDGQAYEQYF. The CDR3 DNA follows: TGTGCCAGCAGCGATGGACAGGCCTACGAGCAGTACTTC.

The chain links TRBV6-1 to TRBJ2-2; TRBD1 aligns across 11 bases. The germline V gene encodes CDR1 MNHNS and CDR2 SASEGT. The junction had 9 bases not matched to a gene; V was cut back by 2 bases and J by 4 bases. The CDR3 is 18 residues long. The CDR3 sequence is CASSEMRGQGARTGELFF. The DNA for the CDR3 is TGTGCCAGCAGTGAAATGAGAGGACAGGGGGCCCGCACCGGGGAGCTGTTTTTT.

V usage is TRBV30 and J usage is TRBJ1-1, with TRBD1 matching 7 bases. The CDR3 runs to 13 residues. Germline values: CDR1 GTSNPN, CDR2 SVGIG (reference sequence). The V and J ends lost 3 bases and 2 bases, in that order; junction bases with no gene match: 3. The CDR3 is CAWRGQPNTEAFF. The CDR3 bases are TGTGCCTGGAGGGGACAGCCCAACACTGAAGCTTTCTTT.

This clone was seen more than once but under ten times. The chain has TRBV5-1 and TRBJ1-6; D unresolved. The ends were cut back, 0 bases at V and 7 bases at J, with 14 bases in the middle. In germline, CDR1 is SGHRS, CDR2 YFSETQ. There are 16 residues in the CDR3. The CDR3 spells CASSLDPLQHNSPLHF. The CDR3 region has the DNA TGCGCCAGCAGCTTGGATCCGCTACAGCACAATTCACCCCTCCACTTT.

The V gene is TRBV6-5, the J gene TRBJ2-7; D tentatively reads TRBD1 or TRBD2 (5 bases each). CDR3 length: 14 residues. Between the trimmed V and J ends, which lost 5 bases and 3 bases, there was a span of 14 bases. Germline V CDR1 and CDR2: MNHEY, SVGAGI. The CDR3 here is CASSPGTGNYEQYF. The CDR3 coding sequence is TGTGCCAGCAGTCCGGGGACGGGCAACTACGAGCAGTACTTC.